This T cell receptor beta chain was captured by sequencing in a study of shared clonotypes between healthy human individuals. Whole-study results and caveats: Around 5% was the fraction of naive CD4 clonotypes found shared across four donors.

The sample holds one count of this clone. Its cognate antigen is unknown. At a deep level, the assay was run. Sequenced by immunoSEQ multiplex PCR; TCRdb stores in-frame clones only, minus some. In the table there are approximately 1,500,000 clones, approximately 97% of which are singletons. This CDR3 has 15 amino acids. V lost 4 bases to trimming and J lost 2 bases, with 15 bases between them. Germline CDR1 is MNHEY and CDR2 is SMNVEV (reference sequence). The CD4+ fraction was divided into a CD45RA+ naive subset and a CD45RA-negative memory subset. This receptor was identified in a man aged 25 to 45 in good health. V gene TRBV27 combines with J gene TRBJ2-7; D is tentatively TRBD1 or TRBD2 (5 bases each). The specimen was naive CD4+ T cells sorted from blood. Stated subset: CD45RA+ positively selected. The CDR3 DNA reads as TGTGCCAGCAGTTCTCCGAGGGGTCGAACCTACGAGCAGTACTTC. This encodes CASSSPRGRTYEQYF.